This T cell receptor beta chain comes out of a study of blood T cell repertoires in COVID-19. Across the whole study: T cells, B-cell-depleted T cells, or PBMCs supplied cDNA or gDNA.

Patients in Seattle were enrolled during active infection, then followed longitudinally. Authors' analysis steps: Reference gene primers were amplified, and this amplification served to estimate nucleated cell counts. Profiled with immunoSEQ multiplex PCR; TCRdb holds only in-frame clones, not every one. V and J calls and clone size are copied from that table; D and trimming were computed from the DNA. The repertoire consists of approximately 290,000 clones, with roughly 91% occurring once and the leading ten covering 11%. V lost 7 bases and J lost 2, with 11 bases in between. The CDR3 contains 13 residues. Germline V lookup: CDR1 MNHEY, CDR2 SVGAGI.

The clonotype comes from a woman aged 25 to 39 with COVID-19, enrolled during active disease. The specimen sequenced was peripheral blood. The chain joins TRBV6-5 to TRBJ1-2; tentative D call: TRBD1 (6 bases). The CDR3 nucleotides read TGTGCCAGCACCCGGACAGCAAACTATGGCTACACCTTC. It is translated as CASTRTANYGYTF.